The 15 T cell receptor beta chains listed next were all sequenced from one sample in a study of early T cells in non-severe SARS-CoV-2 infection. TCRdb redid the calling of the 5' RACE reads with MiXCR, one entry per CDR3 protein. The sample has 35,000 to 45,000 distinct CDR3 sequences, around 6% seen once; the top ten hold under 15%. What was sequenced was whole blood. These receptors originate from an adult who was a healthcare worker with PCR-confirmed SARS-CoV-2 infection or an uninfected control (not recorded which).

V is TRBV18 and J is TRBJ1-2; 9 positions agree with TRBD1. Germline loops: CDR1 KGHSH, CDR2 LQKENI. The CDR3 consists of 13 residues. Trimming cost V 3 bases and J 8 bases; bases outside gene matches: 4. CDR3 nucleotides: TGTGCCAGCTCACCGGGACAGGGTGTAGGCTACACCTTC. Translating gives CASSPGQGVGYTF.

The CDR3 reads CASSLRQGDTEAFF. The CDR3 DNA follows: TGCGCCAGCAGCTTGCGCCAGGGGGACACTGAAGCTTTCTTT. The chain joins TRBV5-1 to TRBJ1-1; TRBD1 matches 7 bases. V lost 1 base to trimming and J lost 3 bases; unmatched junction nucleotides: 3. CDR1 and CDR2 (germline): SGHRS, YFSETQ. CDR3 length: 14 residues.

This clonotype appeared a single time. A read error is possible here, since a much larger clone lies one base away. Because it lacks the conserved phenylalanine or tryptophan at the end, this CDR3 is likely a read error. The rearrangement uses TRBV20-1 and TRBJ2-7, with D tentatively TRBD1 (5 bases). Germline V lookup: CDR1 DFQATT, CDR2 SNEGSKA (reference sequence). Trimming removed 0 bases from V and 2 bases from J, with 14 bases in between. This CDR3 comprises 15 residues. The CDR3 sequence: CSARDGQGIPYEQYL. For the CDR3, the DNA is TGCAGTGCTAGAGATGGTCAGGGAATCCCCTACGAGCAGTACCTC.

This clonotype was detected many times. V and J are TRBV4-3 and TRBJ1-4; maybe TRBD1 (6 bases). Trimming took 0 bases from V and 7 from J, leaving 12 bases between them. The CDR3 has 15 residues. Germline-derived CDR1 and CDR2 are LGHNA and YSLEER. The CDR3 nucleotides are TGCGCCAGCAGCCAAGACGCCAGGGGAAGTGAAAAACTGTTTTTT. This translates into CASSQDARGSEKLFF.

This clonotype was seen many times. The gene calls are TRBV12-3 or TRBV12-4 and TRBJ1-6; D is unresolved. The CDR3 totals 14 residues. The V end was cut by 5 bases, the J end by 10 bases, with 15 bases between. CDR3 in amino acids: CASSTRGLGSPLHF. In DNA, the CDR3 is TGTGCCAGCAGTACTCGGGGTTTGGGCTCACCCCTCCACTTT.

In its sample, this clonotype was seen many times. This sequence joins TRBV6-2 or TRBV6-3 and TRBJ2-3; D possibly corresponds to TRBD2 (5 bases). Germline V lookup: CDR1 MNHEY, CDR2 SVGEGT. This CDR3 contains 15 residues. The V gene lost 2 bases and the J gene lost 4 bases, with 13 bases spanning the gap. CDR3 amino acids: CASSYPSRSPDTQYF. DNA for the CDR3: TGTGCCAGCAGTTACCCTAGCCGGTCCCCAGATACGCAGTATTTT.

This clonotype was picked up many times. The chain joins TRBV7-9 to TRBJ2-2; 9 bases fit TRBD1. V trimming: 3 bases; J trimming: 5 bases; junction bases outside the gene matches: 13. This CDR3 region has 18 residues. Per germline, CDR1 SEHNR and CDR2 FQNEAQ (reference sequence). The CDR3 DNA follows: TGTGCCAGCAGCTTCGAAACCCCGGGGACAGGGCTGACCGGGGAGCTGTTTTTT. Encoded protein: CASSFETPGTGLTGELFF. Variable domain in full (rest from reference TRBV7-9 and TRBJ2-2): DTGVSQNPRHKITKRGQNVTFRCDPISEHNRLYWYRQTLGQGPEFLTYFQNEAQLEKSRLLSDRFSAERPKGSFSTLEIQRTEQGDSAMYLCASSFETPGTGLTGELFFGEGSRLTVL.

This clonotype was found a few times. The chain couples TRBV6-4 to TRBJ2-6; D unresolved. The CDR3 length is 14 residues. Germline lookup yields CDR1 MRHNA and CDR2 SNTAGT. V lost 2 bases and J 2 bases, leaving 4 bases between the germline ends. The CDR3 here is CASSDRAGANVLTF. In nucleotides, the CDR3 is TGTGCCAGCAGTGACAGGGCTGGGGCCAACGTCCTGACTTTC.

This clonotype has more than one count but fewer than ten. This rearrangement joins TRBV20-1 to TRBJ2-2; D remains ambiguous. The CDR3 runs 15 residues. From germline, CDR1 is DFQATT and CDR2 SNEGSKA (reference sequence). V was cut by 6 bases and J by 0 bases, with 14 bases left in between. CDR3 sequence reads: CSAPLDKPNTGELFF. DNA for the CDR3: TGCAGTGCCCCCCTAGACAAGCCGAACACCGGGGAGCTGTTTTTT.

This clonotype has ten or more counts. This chain links TRBV6-6 with TRBJ2-2; D call uncertain. The length of the CDR3 is 14 residues. CDR1 is MNHNY, CDR2 SVGAGI, per germline (reference sequence). Trimming pared 6 bases from V and 6 bases from J, leaving 14 bases between. CDR3 sequence (DNA): TGTGCCAGCAGACCCCCCGGGTTGGCCGGGGAGCTGTTTTTT. It specifies CASRPPGLAGELFF.

This clonotype was detected ten times or more. The V and J genes are TRBV12-3 or TRBV12-4 and TRBJ2-7; D uncertain. Between the trimmed V and J ends, which lost 7 bases and 0 bases, there was a span of 13 bases. The CDR3 runs to 14 residues. The CDR3 spells CASILELRSYEQYF. DNA for the CDR3: TGTGCCAGCATTCTTGAACTCCGCTCCTACGAGCAGTACTTC.

The chain is built from TRBV3-1 and TRBJ1-1, with D hard to call. The CDR3 is 13 amino acids. Trimming shortened V by 3 bases and J by 5 bases, and 10 bases separated the two germline ends. Per the germline V gene, CDR1 is LGHDT and CDR2 is YNNKEL (reference sequence). CDR3: CASSHRGGTEAFF. CDR3 nucleotide sequence: TGTGCCAGCAGCCACCGGGGAGGGACTGAAGCTTTCTTT.

In this sample, this clonotype turned up many times. The genes are TRBV10-1 and TRBJ2-3; possibly TRBD1 for D (6 bases). The CDR3 is 13 residues long. The germline CDR1 and CDR2 sequences are WNHNN and SYGVQD (reference sequence). V lost 4 bases and J lost 6, with 11 bases in between. CDR3 amino acids: CASSGTQGDTQYF. The DNA for the CDR3 is TGCGCCAGCAGTGGGACGCAGGGGGATACGCAGTATTTT.

The V gene is TRBV7-8, the J gene TRBJ2-5, with D tentatively TRBD2 (6 bases). The CDR3 is 14 residues long. Germline CDR1 is SGHVS and CDR2 is FQNEAQ. Trimming removed 5 bases from V and 4 bases from J, with 14 bases in between. The CDR3 region has the DNA TGTGCCAGCAGCCAAGAGGAGGGGCGAGAGACCCAGTACTTC. Translated: CASSQEEGRETQYF.

The chain carries TRBV7-8 and TRBJ2-5; D remains unclear. CDR1 and CDR2 (germline): SGHVS, FQNEAQ. Between the trimmed V and J ends, which lost 1 base and 0 bases, there was a span of 15 bases. The CDR3 consists of 17 residues. In nucleotides, the CDR3 is TGTGCCAGCAGCTTAGAGGTTGCAGGACGGGACCAAGAGACCCAGTACTTC. As protein: CASSLEVAGRDQETQYF.